This T cell receptor beta chain is from a study of shared clonotypes between healthy human individuals. Clones were sequenced by immunoSEQ multiplex PCR, and TCRdb holds only the in-frame ones, with some missing. This sample has millions of clones, with approximately 94% found just once. Naive CD8 cells, CD45RO-negative and positively selected for CCR7, excluded terminally differentiated effector memory CD45RA+ cells. The CDR3 consists of 11 residues. Germline CDR1 DFQATT, CDR2 SNEGSKA (reference sequence). Trimming pared 5 bases from V and 3 bases from J, leaving 5 bases between. The source of this sequence is a man younger than 35 in good health. The sample taken for sequencing was naive CD8+ T cells sorted from blood. The chain uses TRBV20-1 and TRBJ1-3; D gene uncertain. The CDR3 DNA reads TGCAGTGCTTACCTTGGAAACACCATATATTTT. As protein: CSAYLGNTIYF.